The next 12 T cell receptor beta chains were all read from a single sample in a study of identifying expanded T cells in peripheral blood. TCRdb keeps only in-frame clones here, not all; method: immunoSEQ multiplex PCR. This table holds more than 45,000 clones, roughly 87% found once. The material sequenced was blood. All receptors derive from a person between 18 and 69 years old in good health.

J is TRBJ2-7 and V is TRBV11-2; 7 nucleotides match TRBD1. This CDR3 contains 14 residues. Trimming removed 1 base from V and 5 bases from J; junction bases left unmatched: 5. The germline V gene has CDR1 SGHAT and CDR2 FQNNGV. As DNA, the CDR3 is TGTGCCAGCAGCTTAGGTTCAGGGGGAGACGAGCAGTACTTC. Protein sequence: CASSLGSGGDEQYF.

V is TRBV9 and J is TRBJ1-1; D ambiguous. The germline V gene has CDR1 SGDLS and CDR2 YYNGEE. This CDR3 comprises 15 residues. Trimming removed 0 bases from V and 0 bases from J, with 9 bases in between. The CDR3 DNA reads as TGTGCCAGCAGCGTAGTAGGAGATCTGAACACTGAAGCTTTCTTT. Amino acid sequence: CASSVVGDLNTEAFF.

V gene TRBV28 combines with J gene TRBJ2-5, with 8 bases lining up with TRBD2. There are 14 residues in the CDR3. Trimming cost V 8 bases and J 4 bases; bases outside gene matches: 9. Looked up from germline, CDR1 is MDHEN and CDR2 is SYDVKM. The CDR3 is CASGKAGVVETQYF. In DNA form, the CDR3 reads TGTGCCAGCGGTAAAGCGGGAGTTGTAGAGACCCAGTACTTC. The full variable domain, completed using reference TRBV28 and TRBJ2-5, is DVKVTQSSRYLVKRTGEKVFLECVQDMDHENMFWYRQDPGLGLRLIYFSYDVKMKEKGDIPEGYSVSREKKERFSLILESASTNQTSMYLCASGKAGVVETQYFGPGTRLLVL.

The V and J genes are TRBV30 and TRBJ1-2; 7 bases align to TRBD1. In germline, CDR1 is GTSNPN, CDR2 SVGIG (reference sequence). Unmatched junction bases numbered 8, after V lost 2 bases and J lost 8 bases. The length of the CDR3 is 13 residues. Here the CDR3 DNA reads TGTGCCTGGAGTTCAAGAACAGGGGTGGGCTACACCTTC. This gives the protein CAWSSRTGVGYTF.

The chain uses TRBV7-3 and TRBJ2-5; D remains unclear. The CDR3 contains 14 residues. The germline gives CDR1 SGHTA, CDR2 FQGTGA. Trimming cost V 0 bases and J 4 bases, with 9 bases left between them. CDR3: CASSLTGSLETQYF. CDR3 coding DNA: TGTGCCAGCAGCTTAACGGGGTCTCTAGAGACCCAGTACTTC.

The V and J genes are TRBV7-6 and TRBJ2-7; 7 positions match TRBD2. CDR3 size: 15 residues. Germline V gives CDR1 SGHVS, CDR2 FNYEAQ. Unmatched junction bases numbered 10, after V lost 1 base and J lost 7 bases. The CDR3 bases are TGTGCCAGCAGCTTAGTATCGGAGGGAGGGCATGAGCAGTACTTC. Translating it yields CASSLVSEGGHEQYF.

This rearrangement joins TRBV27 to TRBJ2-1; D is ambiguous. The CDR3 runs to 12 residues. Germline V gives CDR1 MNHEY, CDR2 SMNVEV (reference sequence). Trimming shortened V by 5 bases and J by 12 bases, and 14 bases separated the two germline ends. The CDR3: CASSTQKARQFF. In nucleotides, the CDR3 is TGTGCCAGCAGTACCCAGAAAGCGAGGCAGTTCTTC.

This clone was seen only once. CDR3 sequence (DNA): TGCGCCAGCAGCACCGGGACTAGCGAAGAGACCCAGTACTTC. Translating gives CASSTGTSEETQYF. The gene calls are TRBV5-1 and TRBJ2-5, with TRBD2 matching 10 bases. The CDR3 spans 14 residues. Germline assignment: CDR1 SGHRS and CDR2 YFSETQ. Unmatched junction bases numbered 3, after V lost 4 bases and J lost 3 bases. The full variable domain, in which reference TRBV5-1 and TRBJ2-5 provide the parts outside the CDR3, is KAGVTQTPRYLIKTRGQQVTLSCSPISGHRSVSWYQQTPGQGLQFLFEYFSETQRNKGNFPGRFSGRQFSNSRSEMNVSTLELGDSALYLCASSTGTSEETQYFGPGTRLLVL.

CDR3 region: CASSKWTGGSYEQYF. The DNA for the CDR3 is TGCGCCAGCAGCAAATGGACAGGGGGCTCTTACGAGCAGTACTTC. This chain links TRBV5-1 with TRBJ2-7; TRBD1 matches 11 bases. The junction had 7 bases not matched to a gene; V was cut back by 4 bases and J by 4 bases. CDR3 size: 15 residues. Germline V lookup: CDR1 SGHRS, CDR2 YFSETQ.

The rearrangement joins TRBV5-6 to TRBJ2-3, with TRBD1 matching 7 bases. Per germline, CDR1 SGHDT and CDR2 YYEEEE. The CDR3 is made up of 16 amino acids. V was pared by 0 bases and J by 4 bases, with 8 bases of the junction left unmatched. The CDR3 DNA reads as TGTGCCAGCAGCTTGGCAACAGGGGTTATATCAGATACGCAGTATTTT. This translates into CASSLATGVISDTQYF.

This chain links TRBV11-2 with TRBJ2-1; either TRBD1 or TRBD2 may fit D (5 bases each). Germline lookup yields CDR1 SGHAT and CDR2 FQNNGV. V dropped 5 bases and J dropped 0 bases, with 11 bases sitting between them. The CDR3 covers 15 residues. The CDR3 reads CASSRDLSSYNEQFF. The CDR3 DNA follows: TGTGCCAGCAGCCGGGACCTAAGCTCCTACAATGAGCAGTTCTTC.

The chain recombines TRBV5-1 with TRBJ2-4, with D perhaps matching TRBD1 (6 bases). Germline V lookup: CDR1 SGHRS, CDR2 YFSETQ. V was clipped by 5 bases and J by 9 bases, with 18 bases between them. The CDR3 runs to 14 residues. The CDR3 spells CASSYTGPPSIQYF. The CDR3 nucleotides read TGCGCCAGCAGTTATACAGGGCCCCCCTCCATTCAGTACTTC.